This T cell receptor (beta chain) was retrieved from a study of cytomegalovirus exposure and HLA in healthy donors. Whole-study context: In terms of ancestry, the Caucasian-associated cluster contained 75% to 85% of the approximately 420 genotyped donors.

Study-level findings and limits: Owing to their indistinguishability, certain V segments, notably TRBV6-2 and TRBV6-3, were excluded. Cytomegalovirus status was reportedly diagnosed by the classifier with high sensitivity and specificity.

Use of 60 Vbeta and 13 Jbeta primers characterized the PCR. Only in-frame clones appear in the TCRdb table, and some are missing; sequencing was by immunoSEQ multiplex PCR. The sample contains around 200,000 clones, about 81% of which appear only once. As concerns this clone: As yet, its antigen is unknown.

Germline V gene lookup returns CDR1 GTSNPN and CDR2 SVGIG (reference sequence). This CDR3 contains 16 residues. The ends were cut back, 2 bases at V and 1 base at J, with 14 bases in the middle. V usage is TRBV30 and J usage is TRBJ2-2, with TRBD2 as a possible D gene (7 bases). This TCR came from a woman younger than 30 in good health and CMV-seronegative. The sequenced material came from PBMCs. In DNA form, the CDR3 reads TGTGCCTGGAGTCTCGGGGGGCTCCGGAACACCGGGGAGCTGTTTTTT. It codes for CAWSLGGLRNTGELFF.